This T cell receptor (beta chain) originates from a study of CD4+ T cells in melanoma. General study findings and limits: Reportedly, melanoma neoantigen-specific CD4+ T cells showed varied differentiation states.

Sequenced by immunoSEQ multiplex PCR; TCRdb stores in-frame clones only, minus some. The sample carries about 110,000 clones, around 92% recorded once. Concerning this clone: Its target is unknown.

Germline V gives CDR1 MNHNS, CDR2 SASEGT. There are 14 residues in the CDR3. V shed 7 bases and J 1 base; nucleotides not matched to a gene: 5. The chain carries TRBV6-1 and TRBJ1-1; 8 bases fit TRBD1. Sequenced material: peripheral blood. The origin of this receptor is a human donor with melanoma. CDR3 residues: CASTGDRQNTEAFF. The CDR3 region has the DNA TGTGCCAGCACTGGGGACAGGCAGAACACTGAAGCTTTCTTT.